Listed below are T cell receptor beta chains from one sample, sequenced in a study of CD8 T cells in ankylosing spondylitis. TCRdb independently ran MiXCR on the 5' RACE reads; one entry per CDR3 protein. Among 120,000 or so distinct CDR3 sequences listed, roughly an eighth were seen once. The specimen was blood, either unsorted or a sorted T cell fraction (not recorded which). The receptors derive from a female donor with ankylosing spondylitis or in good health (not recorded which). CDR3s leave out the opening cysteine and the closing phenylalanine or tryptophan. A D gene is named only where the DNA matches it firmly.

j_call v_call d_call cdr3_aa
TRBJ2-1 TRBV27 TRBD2 ALPLLAGGYHEQF
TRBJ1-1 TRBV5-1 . ASSLESVVTEAF
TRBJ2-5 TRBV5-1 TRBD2 ASSAAGTSGETQY
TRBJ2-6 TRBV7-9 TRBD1 ASSYTGVSGANVLT
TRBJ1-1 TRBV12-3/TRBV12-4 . ASSFYGGTEAF
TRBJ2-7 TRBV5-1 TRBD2 ASSSPTGTSGISDEQY
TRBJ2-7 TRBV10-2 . ASSVFVRPYEQY
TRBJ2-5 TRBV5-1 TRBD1 ACHTGTGEETQY
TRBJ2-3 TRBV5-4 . ASRRGGSTDTQY
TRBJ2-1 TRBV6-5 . ASSYSRAYNEQF
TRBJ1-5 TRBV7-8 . VSSLMGGAGGNQPQH
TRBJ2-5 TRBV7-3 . ASSFQGGIIETQY
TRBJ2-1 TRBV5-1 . ASSLDRASYNEQF
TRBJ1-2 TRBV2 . ASSRGDGYT
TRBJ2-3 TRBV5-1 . ASSLDGDADTQY